The 8 T cell receptor beta chains reported below all come from one sample, sequenced in a study of blood T cell repertoires in COVID-19. Measured with immunoSEQ multiplex PCR; TCRdb has only the in-frame clones, and not every one. The data show about 250,000 clones, with roughly four fifths seen just once and approximately 14% held by the top ten. Material for sequencing was peripheral blood. These receptors were obtained from a person aged 70 to 85 with COVID-19, enrolled during active disease.

This chain links TRBV6-1 with TRBJ1-3, with D uncertain. Germline assignment: CDR1 MNHNS and CDR2 SASEGT. V was shortened by 0 bases and J by 0 bases, with 6 bases between the two germline ends. The CDR3 totals 15 residues. CDR3 sequence (DNA): TGTGCCAGCAGTGAAGCGCGGAGCTCTGGAAACACCATATATTTT. Protein sequence: CASSEARSSGNTIYF.

V is TRBV21-1 and J is TRBJ1-5. TRBV21-1 is deemed a pseudogene. This CDR3 contains 14 residues. CDR3 nucleotide sequence: TGTGCCAGCAGCAACAGGGTAAGCGGGCAGCCCCAGCATTTT. Translated: CASSNRVSGQPQHF.

The chain is built from TRBV7-6 and TRBJ1-1; no firm D call. Between the trimmed V and J ends, which lost 6 bases and 2 bases, there was a span of 10 bases. The CDR3 contains 13 residues. CDR1 SGHVS and CDR2 FNYEAQ come from the germline V gene. The CDR3 sequence is CASSQDLNTEAFF. Here the CDR3 DNA reads TGTGCCAGCAGTCAGGATCTTAACACTGAAGCTTTCTTT.

This chain uses TRBV7-8 with TRBJ2-3; 7 nucleotides align to TRBD2. Trimming cost V 5 bases and J 4 bases; bases outside gene matches: 0. The germline CDR1 and CDR2 sequences are SGHVS and FQNEAQ. The CDR3 consists of 12 residues. The CDR3 coding sequence is TGTGCCAGCAGCGCGGGGGCAGATACGCAGTATTTT. This translates into CASSAGADTQYF.

This chain uses TRBV28 with TRBJ2-3; 10 nucleotides agree with TRBD2. CDR1 MDHEN and CDR2 SYDVKM come from the germline V gene. The CDR3 spans 15 residues. V gave up 6 bases and J gave up 3 bases; unmatched junction bases: 6. CDR3 DNA sequence: TGTGCCAGCAGAAGCGGGGGGGAAAGGACAGATACGCAGTATTTT. It specifies CASRSGGERTDTQYF.

The V gene is TRBV29-1, the J gene TRBJ1-2; D is undetermined. V lost 4 bases to trimming and J lost 5 bases, with 8 bases between them. The germline gives CDR1 SQVTM, CDR2 ANQGSEA. This CDR3 comprises 11 residues. The CDR3 region is CSVVEEYGYTF. The CDR3 DNA is TGCAGCGTTGTAGAAGAGTATGGCTACACCTTC.

This rearrangement joins TRBV7-2 to TRBJ2-3; D perhaps matches TRBD2 (5 bases). Germline CDR1 reads SGHTA; CDR2 reads FQGNSA. V dropped 3 bases and J dropped 3 bases, with 16 bases sitting between them. The CDR3 length is 16 residues. CDR3 DNA sequence: TGTGCCAGCAGCTTCCTCGTGGGAGTTCGAACAGATACGCAGTATTTT. Residues: CASSFLVGVRTDTQYF. Full variable domain (missing parts from reference TRBV7-2 and TRBJ2-3): GAGVSQSPSNKVTEKGKDVELRCDPISGHTALYWYRQSLGQGLEFLIYFQGNSAPDKSGLPSDRFSAERTGGSVSTLTIQRTQQEDSAVYLCASSFLVGVRTDTQYFGPGTRLTVL.

This chain connects TRBV30 to TRBJ1-1, with 7 bases aligning to TRBD1. With 1 base clipped from V and 1 base from J, the junction kept 21 bases outside the gene matches. The germline V gene has CDR1 GTSNPN and CDR2 SVGIG (reference sequence). The CDR3 runs to 20 residues. In nucleotides, the CDR3 is TGTGCCTGGAGTGGCTACAGGGGTTCGTATCTATCGCCTCAGAACACTGAAGCTTTCTTT. Translation: CAWSGYRGSYLSPQNTEAFF.